A single sample gave rise to the 5 T cell receptor beta chains below, sequenced in a study of Ad26.COV2.S vaccination and SARS-CoV-2 variants. This table comes from immunoSEQ multiplex PCR, and its TCRdb copy is limited to in-frame clones, with some not included. This table has tens of thousands of clones, less than 85% appearing once. The sequenced sample was peripheral blood, obtained after recovery from COVID-19. The receptors shown here come from a human donor who had recovered from COVID-19.

The V call is TRBV9, the J call TRBJ1-1; D is undetermined. Trimming cost V 6 bases and J 1 base, with 7 bases left between them. Per germline, CDR1 SGDLS and CDR2 YYNGEE. CDR3 length: 12 residues. The CDR3 bases are TGTGCCAGCAACCGAGAGAACACTGAAGCTTTCTTT. It is translated as CASNRENTEAFF.

This chain connects TRBV10-3 to TRBJ1-1, with 8 bases aligning to TRBD1. The trim removed 2 bases at V and 2 bases at J, leaving 7 bases unmatched. CDR3 length: 16 residues. Germline V CDR1 and CDR2: ENHRY, SYGVKD. The CDR3 DNA reads TGTGCCATCAGTGAGACCTTGACAGGGGCAAACACTGAAGCTTTCTTT. This sequence encodes CAISETLTGANTEAFF.

The chain joins TRBV4-2 to TRBJ1-2, with D possibly being TRBD1 (5 bases). This CDR3 spans 13 amino acids. The V and J ends lost 0 bases and 7 bases respectively, with 9 bases between them. Per the germline V gene, CDR1 is LGHNA and CDR2 is YNFKEQ. This CDR3 is CASSQEPGLGYTF. The DNA of the CDR3 is TGTGCCAGCAGCCAAGAACCAGGGCTTGGCTACACCTTC.

This clone appeared a few times. The J gene is TRBJ1-5, the V gene TRBV15; unclear D gene. This CDR3 spans 15 amino acids. Trimming removed 3 bases from V and 3 bases from J, with 12 bases in between. Germline CDR1 reads LNHNV; CDR2 reads YYDKDF (reference sequence). This chain's CDR3 is CATSRRLGLNQPQHF. The CDR3 DNA reads TGTGCCACCAGCAGGCGACTTGGGCTCAATCAGCCCCAGCATTTT.

The chain has TRBV19 and TRBJ1-1; D remains unclear. There are 15 residues in the CDR3. V was cut by 5 bases and J by 0 bases, with 13 bases left in between. Germline CDR1 LNHDA, CDR2 SQIVND (reference sequence). CDR3 loop: CASSPLGRMNTEAFF. In DNA, the CDR3 is TGTGCCAGTAGTCCCTTAGGACGGATGAACACTGAAGCTTTCTTT.